The source of this T cell receptor beta chain is a study of cytomegalovirus exposure and HLA in healthy donors. Study observations and caveats: The Asian-associated ancestry cluster reportedly had fewer N-insertions than the approximately 610-donor mean in a later analysis. Clonal expansion, a later analysis showed, was greater in HLA-associated TCR beta chains than in equally common others.

As for this clone: What it recognizes is unknown.

Primers: 60 Vbeta forward and 13 Jbeta reverse. Data came from immunoSEQ multiplex PCR; TCRdb stores just in-frame clones and leaves some out. Here the sample spans approximately 150,000 clones, roughly 86% being singletons. This receptor was obtained from a girl aged 10-17 years in good health and CMV-seropositive. Source material: PBMCs.

The CDR3: CASRSRTGNNSPLHF. CDR3 DNA sequence: TGCGCCAGCAGATCCCGGACAGGGAACAATTCACCCCTCCACTTT. The chain employs TRBV5-1 and TRBJ1-6; 8 positions match TRBD1. Germline V gives CDR1 SGHRS, CDR2 YFSETQ. J gave up 7 bases and V 5 bases, and 8 bases lay outside the gene matches. The CDR3 totals 15 residues.